This is a list of T cell receptor beta chains from one sample in a study of CD8+CD57+ T cells in acquired aplastic anemia. From the reads, TCRdb called clonotypes with MiXCR, one entry per CDR3 protein. Among a few hundred thousand distinct CDR3 sequences listed, about 59% were seen once. The sample was sorted CD4+, CD8+, or CD8+CD57+ T cells (not recorded which) from PBMCs. These receptors were collected from a human donor in good health. Each CDR3 is given with its conserved first and last residue. A D gene is named only where the DNA matches it firmly. Expanded clones get a size class; other rows say once, few or many, or leave the size out.

TRBV10-3,NA,TRBD2,TRBJ2-7,CAIRGSGRVYEQYF,TGTGCCATCAGGGGGAGCGGGAGAGTGTACGAGCAGTACTTC
TRBV5-4,NA,TRBD1,TRBJ2-7,CASSYGQGGYYEQYF,TGTGCCAGCAGCTACGGACAGGGAGGCTACTACGAGCAGTACTTC
TRBV7-9,NA,NA,TRBJ1-2,CASSLGDRGYTF,TGTGCCAGCAGCTTAGGGGATCGTGGCTACACCTTC
TRBV7-6,many,TRBD2,TRBJ2-1,CASSSVAGGGNEQFF,TGTGCCAGCAGCTCCGTAGCGGGGGGTGGAAATGAGCAGTTCTTC
TRBV10-3,NA,NA,TRBJ2-3,CASSDWPSADTQYF,TGTGCCAGCAGTGACTGGCCGAGCGCAGATACGCAGTATTTT
TRBV10-3,NA,NA,TRBJ2-1,CAISENQLAYNEQFF,TGTGCCATCAGTGAGAATCAGCTAGCCTACAATGAGCAGTTCTTC
TRBV7-2,NA,NA,TRBJ2-5,CASSLGIQETQYF,TGTGCCAGCAGCTTAGGCATCCAAGAGACCCAGTACTTC
TRBV10-3,NA,NA,TRBJ1-6,CAISLDSYNSPLHF,TGTGCCATCAGTTTGGACAGTTATAATTCACCCCTCCACTTT
TRBV7-9,once,NA,TRBJ2-7,CASSPLGLHSDEQYF,TGTGCCAGCAGCCCTCTCGGACTTCACTCGGACGAGCAGTACTTC
TRBV29-1,NA,TRBD2,TRBJ2-3,CSVEGGTSETDTQYF,TGCAGCGTTGAGGGAGGGACTAGCGAAACAGATACGCAGTATTTT
TRBV15,once,TRBD1,TRBJ2-3,CATSRERGPTDTQYF,TGTGCCACCAGCAGAGAGAGGGGGCCCACAGATACGCAGTATTTT
TRBV5-6,NA,NA,TRBJ2-5,CASKRQETQYF,TGTGCCAGCAAACGGCAAGAGACCCAGTACTTC
TRBV9,few,NA,TRBJ2-7,CASSVRAEQYF,TGTGCCAGCAGCGTACGTGCCGAGCAGTACTTC
TRBV5-1,many,NA,TRBJ2-7,CASSLVGPSDEQYF,TGCGCCAGCAGCTTGGTGGGACCTAGCGACGAGCAGTACTTC
TRBV7-9,NA,NA,TRBJ1-2,CAGENSLNYGYTF,TGTGCCGGGGAGAACAGCCTTAACTATGGCTACACCTTC
TRBV15,NA,NA,TRBJ2-7,CATSRDHIIEQYF,TGTGCCACCAGCAGAGATCATATCATCGAGCAGTACTTC
TRBV20-1,NA,TRBD1,TRBJ2-7,CSAWDRGGYEQYF,TGCAGTGCCTGGGACAGGGGGGGGTACGAGCAGTACTTC
TRBV2,NA,NA,TRBJ1-2,CASSETTANYGYTF,TGTGCCAGCAGCGAGACGACAGCGAACTATGGCTACACCTTC
TRBV2,NA,NA,TRBJ2-7,CASSEYQGYEQYF,TGTGCCAGCAGTGAATATCAGGGGTACGAGCAGTACTTC
TRBV28,NA,NA,TRBJ1-6,CASSLAQSSYNSPLHF,TGTGCCAGCAGTTTAGCTCAGAGCTCCTATAATTCACCCCTCCACTTT
TRBV24-1,NA,NA,TRBJ1-2,CATSDGQGPHYGYTF,TGTGCCACCAGTGACGGGCAGGGACCTCACTATGGCTACACCTTC
TRBV19,NA,NA,TRBJ2-3,CAVRFRGTRTDTQYF,TGTGCCGTGCGCTTTAGGGGGACCCGCACAGATACGCAGTATTTT
TRBV7-6,NA,TRBD1,TRBJ2-1,CASSSYEQGAGNEQFF,TGTGCCAGCAGCTCCTATGAACAGGGGGCTGGCAATGAGCAGTTCTTC
TRBV27,NA,NA,TRBJ2-3,CESSSGSQDADTQYF,TGTGAATCCAGCAGTGGCTCACAGGACGCAGATACGCAGTATTTT
TRBV25-1,many,NA,TRBJ2-5,CASSAGLGETQYF,TGTGCCAGCAGCGCTGGTTTAGGAGAGACCCAGTACTTC
TRBV7-8,NA,TRBD2,TRBJ2-1,CASSVGLAGCYSYNEQFF,TGTGCCAGCAGCGTGGGACTAGCGGGGTGCTACTCCTACAATGAGCAGTTCTTC
TRBV15,NA,NA,TRBJ1-6,CATSRGALWEAESPLHF,TGTGCCACCAGCAGAGGGGCACTGTGGGAGGCAGAATCACCCCTCCACTTT
TRBV10-3,NA,NA,TRBJ2-5,CAISFSGISF,TGTGCCATCAGCTTCTCCGGGATTTCATTC
TRBV20-1,NA,NA,TRBJ1-5,CSARDSWSNQPQHF,TGCAGTGCTAGAGACTCATGGAGCAATCAGCCCCAGCATTTT
TRBV19,NA,TRBD1,TRBJ1-5,CASSIMGTGEVYQPQHF,TGTGCCAGTAGTATAATGGGGACAGGGGAGGTTTATCAGCCCCAGCATTTT
TRBV4-3,NA,NA,TRBJ1-2,CASSQGTPYGYTF,TGCGCCAGCAGCCAAGGCACTCCTTATGGCTACACCTTC
TRBV29-1,few,TRBD1,TRBJ1-2,CSVERDRGGYGYTF,TGCAGCGTTGAAAGGGACAGGGGCGGCTATGGCTACACCTTC
TRBV2,NA,NA,TRBJ2-1,CASTRDTTYNEQFF,TGTGCCAGCACCCGGGACACGACATACAATGAGCAGTTCTTC
TRBV5-1,many,TRBD1,TRBJ2-7,CASSSGQGYEQYF,TGTGCCAGCAGTTCAGGACAGGGCTACGAGCAGTACTTC
TRBV19,NA,TRBD1,TRBJ2-1,CASSRGTGLYNEQFF,TGTGCCAGTAGTAGGGGGACAGGATTATACAATGAGCAGTTCTTC
TRBV29-1,NA,TRBD2,TRBJ2-7,CSVLGLAEQYEQYF,TGCAGCGTTCTTGGACTAGCGGAGCAATACGAGCAGTACTTC
TRBV19,NA,TRBD1,TRBJ1-2,CASSIATGTDYGYTF,TGTGCCAGTAGTATAGCGACAGGGACGGACTATGGCTACACCTTC
TRBV24-1,NA,NA,TRBJ1-2,CATSDRDLSYGYTF,TGTGCCACCAGTGATCGGGACTTGAGCTATGGCTACACCTTC